This T cell receptor (beta chain) is drawn from a study of identifying expanded T cells in peripheral blood. Profiling relied on immunoSEQ multiplex PCR, and the TCRdb table lists in-frame clones only, not all of them. Of about 89,000 clones listed, around 88% are singletons. Germline values: CDR1 SGHNT, CDR2 YYREEE (reference sequence). The CDR3 sequence is 14 residues long. V was cut by 0 bases and J by 1 base, with 7 bases left in between. This clonotype originated in a person between 18 and 69 years old in good health. Material: blood. The V gene is TRBV5-4, the J gene TRBJ1-1; D is undetermined. CDR3 sequence reads: CASSLARTNTEAFF. In DNA form, the CDR3 reads TGTGCCAGCAGCTTGGCCCGAACGAACACTGAAGCTTTCTTT.